This T cell receptor beta chain came from a study of T cell clonotyping in hematopoietic cell transplantation. As regards this clone: Its antigen is not identified.

Method: immunoSEQ multiplex PCR; TCRdb's copy keeps in-frame clones and lacks some. The data hold roughly 2,900 clones, with about 80% observed a single time. Study findings and constraints: After transplant, recipient diversity fell while pathologically expanded clonotypes grew through day 180.

Samples: about 28 days before transplant, then days 30, 100 and 180 after. CDR3 length equals 13 residues. From germline, CDR1 is SEHNR and CDR2 FQNEAQ (reference sequence). The ends were cut back, 8 bases at V and 6 bases at J, with 14 bases in the middle. The TCR was taken from a male patient aged 60-69 years who had an allogeneic stem cell transplant, so T cells may come from the graft donor. Some clones in this sample may be carry-over from other donors' samples. This chain connects TRBV7-9 to TRBJ2-1; unclear D gene. Sequenced here: peripheral blood mononuclear cells, sampled 30 days after allogeneic stem cell transplant. Here the CDR3 reads CASHGPISNEQFF. The CDR3 DNA is TGTGCCAGCCACGGGCCAATATCCAATGAGCAGTTCTTC.